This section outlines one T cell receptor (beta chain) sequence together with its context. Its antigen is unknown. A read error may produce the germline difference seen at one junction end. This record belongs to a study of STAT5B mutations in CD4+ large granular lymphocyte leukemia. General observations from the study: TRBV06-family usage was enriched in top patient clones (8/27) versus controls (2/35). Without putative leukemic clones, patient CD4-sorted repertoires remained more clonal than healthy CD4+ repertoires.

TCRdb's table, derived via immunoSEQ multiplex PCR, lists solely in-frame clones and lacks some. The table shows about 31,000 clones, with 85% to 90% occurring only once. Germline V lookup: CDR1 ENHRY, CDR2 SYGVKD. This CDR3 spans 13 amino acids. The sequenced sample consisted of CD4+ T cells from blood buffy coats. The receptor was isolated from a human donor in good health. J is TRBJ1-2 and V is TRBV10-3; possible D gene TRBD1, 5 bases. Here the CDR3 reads CAIRAREKDGCTF. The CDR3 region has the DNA TGTGCCATCAGAGCCAGGGAAAAGGATGGCTGCACCTTC.